One TCR beta chain is described in this entry. The entry originates in a study of shared clonotypes between healthy human individuals. Study information: A couple of women and three men aged 18 to 49 made up the donors.

Only in-frame clones appear in the TCRdb table, and some are missing; sequencing was by immunoSEQ multiplex PCR. The sample holds around 700,000 clones, about three quarters seen once. Within Nashville, Tennessee resided all donors, each a Caucasian adult. Both subsets, CD45RA+ naive and CD45RA-negative memory, were split from the CD4+ cells. The sequenced sample consisted of memory CD4+ T cells sorted from blood. Indicated subset: CD45RA-negative fraction. This TCR was sampled from a woman in her twenties or thirties in good health.

The CDR3 nucleotides read TGTGCCAGCAGCTTGGACCAGGGGATCCACGAGCAGTACTTC. This encodes CASSLDQGIHEQYF. This chain uses TRBV5-4 with TRBJ2-7; a possible D gene is TRBD1 (6 bases). CDR1 is SGHNT and CDR2 is YYREEE in the germline V gene (reference sequence). This CDR3 region has 14 residues. V was pared by 0 bases and J by 5 bases, with 12 bases between.